This is a list of T cell receptor beta chains from one sample in a study of response to subunit inactivated influenza vaccine. MiXCR was run by TCRdb on the RT-PCR reads, yielding one entry per CDR3 protein. The repertoire holds about 190,000 distinct CDR3 sequences, with approximately 14% as singletons. The specimen comprised CD8+ T cells sorted from PBMCs, sampled less than 6 days after vaccination. Receptor source: a man aged 50 to 59 who received an inactivated influenza vaccine. CDR3s include the opening cysteine and the closing phenylalanine or tryptophan. D genes are given only for firm matches. Size is omitted from some rows. Given values are once, few, many or a class for expanded clones.

V	size	D	J	CDR3	DNA
TRBV6-2/TRBV6-3	few	TRBD2	TRBJ2-1	CASSYLLAGGDEQFF	TGTGCCAGCAGTTACCTTCTAGCGGGAGGGGATGAGCAGTTCTTC
TRBV29-1	few	TRBD1	TRBJ1-2	CSERTGDGYTF	TGCAGCGAACGGACAGGGGATGGCTACACCTTC
TRBV20-1	few	-	TRBJ2-7	CSARDRVRGTYEQYF	TGCAGTGCTAGAGACAGGGTGAGGGGGACCTACGAGCAGTACTTC
TRBV4-3	few	-	TRBJ2-3	CASSQDQGIGTDTQYF	TGCGCCAGCAGCCAAGATCAAGGGATTGGAACAGATACGCAGTATTTT
TRBV12-3/TRBV12-4	many	TRBD2	TRBJ2-1	CASSFVSGAYYNEQFF	TGTGCCAGCAGTTTCGTGAGCGGGGCCTATTACAATGAGCAGTTCTTC
TRBV5-6	many	-	TRBJ2-3	CASSLGSWFSTDTQYF	TGTGCCAGCAGCTTAGGCTCGTGGTTTAGCACAGATACGCAGTATTTT
TRBV7-9	-	TRBD1	TRBJ2-1	CASSTSGTGGFPQFF	TGTGCCAGCAGCACAAGCGGGACAGGGGGCTTTCCACAGTTCTTC
TRBV24-1	many	TRBD2	TRBJ2-2	CATSDDRLAPETGELFF	TGTGCCACCAGTGACGATCGACTAGCTCCCGAGACCGGGGAGCTGTTTTTT
TRBV12-3/TRBV12-4	-	TRBD2	TRBJ2-7	CASSLAVAGGPGEQYF	TGTGCCAGCAGTTTAGCGGTAGCGGGAGGGCCGGGCGAGCAGTACTTC
TRBV4-1	many	TRBD1	TRBJ2-1	CASSHTGEYEQFF	TGCGCCAGCAGCCATACAGGGGAATATGAGCAGTTCTTC
TRBV20-1	once	-	TRBJ2-7	CSTTPVVETCEQYF	TGCAGTACCACCCCCGTGGTAGAGACCTGCGAGCAGTACTTC
TRBV25-1	-	-	TRBJ1-1	CASSAHTYRAFF	TGTGCCAGCAGTGCCCATACTTATCGAGCTTTCTTT
TRBV27	-	TRBD1	TRBJ2-1	CASTMGTAPYNEQFF	TGTGCCAGCACCATGGGGACAGCCCCTTACAATGAGCAGTTCTTC
TRBV28	many	TRBD1	TRBJ1-2	CASSQGGGDYGYTF	TGTGCCAGCAGCCAGGGGGGCGGCGACTATGGCTACACCTTC
TRBV7-9	-	-	TRBJ1-1	CASSQIAATEAFF	TGTGCCAGCAGCCAGATCGCGGCGACTGAAGCTTTCTTT
TRBV28	many	TRBD1	TRBJ2-2	CASSLRQGGDGELFF	TGTGCCAGCAGTCTAAGACAGGGGGGAGACGGGGAGCTGTTTTTT
TRBV9	few	-	TRBJ1-1	CASSVGGRPTEAFF	TGTGCCAGCAGCGTAGGAGGCAGACCCACTGAAGCTTTCTTT
TRBV29-1	few	-	TRBJ2-7	CSVAQALRGEQYF	TGCAGCGTTGCCCAGGCCCTTCGAGGCGAGCAGTACTTC
TRBV25-1	-	-	TRBJ2-5	CASSGADKKETQYF	TGTGCCAGCAGTGGGGCCGACAAAAAAGAGACCCAGTACTTC
TRBV28	-	-	TRBJ1-6	CASSFPGRYNSPLHF	TGTGCCAGCAGTTTTCCTGGGCGGTATAATTCACCCCTCCACTTT
TRBV6-5	-	TRBD2	TRBJ2-5	CASSYTLGGEETQYF	TGTGCCAGCAGTTACACGCTGGGGGGGGAGGAGACCCAGTACTTC
TRBV7-9	-	-	TRBJ1-2	CASSSFSGWDYGYTF	TGTGCCAGCAGCTCTTTCTCCGGATGGGACTATGGCTACACCTTC
TRBV6-5	few	-	TRBJ1-5	CASSYSRGLQPQHF	TGTGCCAGCAGTTACTCAAGAGGATTACAGCCCCAGCATTTT
TRBV7-9	few	TRBD2	TRBJ2-7	CASSYPLAGGPEVEQYF	TGTGCCAGCAGCTACCCACTAGCGGGAGGGCCTGAGGTCGAGCAGTACTTC
TRBV27	few	-	TRBJ2-2	CASLPSGGGTGELFF	TGTGCCAGCCTCCCTTCCGGGGGAGGCACCGGGGAGCTGTTTTTT
TRBV7-6	few	-	TRBJ2-3	CASSYRDGSTDTQYF	TGTGCCAGCAGCTACAGGGATGGGTCCACAGATACGCAGTATTTT
TRBV5-1	-	TRBD2	TRBJ2-1	CASSLTSGLTYNEQFF	TGCGCCAGCAGCTTAACTAGCGGACTTACCTACAATGAGCAGTTCTTC
TRBV5-1	-	-	TRBJ2-7	CASSPDRGSVHYEQYF	TGCGCCAGCAGCCCGGACCGGGGTAGCGTACACTACGAGCAGTACTTC
TRBV12-3/TRBV12-4	many	-	TRBJ2-2	CASSPLLTHFNTGELFF	TGTGCCAGCAGTCCCCTCCTAACCCATTTCAACACCGGGGAGCTGTTTTTT
TRBV7-6	many	TRBD1	TRBJ1-4	CASSSGQGTNEKLFF	TGTGCCAGCAGCTCCGGACAGGGGACTAATGAAAAACTGTTTTTT
TRBV6-2/TRBV6-3	few	TRBD2	TRBJ2-2	CASTGSSGRDAGELFF	TGTGCCAGCACCGGATCTAGCGGGAGGGATGCCGGGGAGCTGTTTTTT
TRBV15	many	-	TRBJ2-7	CATSRDSVAGLSIEQYF	TGTGCCACCAGCAGAGATTCTGTGGCGGGACTCTCGATCGAGCAGTACTTC
TRBV3-1	-	TRBD2	TRBJ2-5	CASSQDFLAGETQYF	TGTGCCAGCAGCCAAGATTTTCTAGCGGGGGAGACCCAGTACTTC
TRBV9	few	-	TRBJ2-1	CASSVAGLLNNEQFF	TGTGCCAGCAGCGTAGCAGGACTCCTTAACAATGAGCAGTTCTTC
TRBV7-9	-	-	TRBJ1-6	CASSISPGQLNSPLHF	TGTGCCAGCAGCATATCCCCTGGACAGTTAAATTCACCCCTCCACTTT
TRBV25-1	-	-	TRBJ1-1	CASIPTTGRTEAFF	TGTGCCAGCATTCCCACCACCGGACGGACAGAAGCTTTCTTT
TRBV4-3	-	-	TRBJ2-2	CASSQEGQGLYTGELFF	TGCGCCAGCAGCCAAGAAGGGCAGGGTCTTTACACCGGGGAGCTGTTTTTT
TRBV10-3	-	-	TRBJ2-7	CAISPGPLCSQYF	TGTGCCATCAGCCCCGGTCCCCTCTGCTCGCAGTACTTC
TRBV5-6	-	TRBD2	TRBJ2-3	CASSLGLDWRGGTDTQYF	TGTGCCAGCAGCTTGGGACTCGACTGGCGGGGGGGCACAGATACGCAGTATTTT
TRBV20-1	few	TRBD2	TRBJ2-1	CSANLAGGPKQFF	TGCAGTGCTAATCTAGCGGGGGGGCCCAAGCAGTTCTTC
TRBV4-2	many	TRBD1	TRBJ1-2	CASSQETGGPYGYTF	TGTGCCAGCAGCCAAGAAACAGGGGGCCCCTATGGCTACACCTTC
TRBV4-2	few	TRBD1	TRBJ2-2	CASSPGPGGVAGELFF	TGTGCCAGCAGCCCAGGGCCAGGGGGAGTTGCCGGGGAGCTGTTTTTT
TRBV4-3	few	-	TRBJ1-1	CASSQGAWSEAFF	TGCGCCAGCAGCCAAGGAGCTTGGAGTGAAGCTTTCTTT
TRBV5-1	-	TRBD1	TRBJ2-7	CASSLGQGFEQYF	TGCGCCAGCAGCCTTGGACAGGGCTTCGAGCAGTACTTC
TRBV11-2	-	TRBD1	TRBJ1-1	CASSLGTGGLNTEAFF	TGTGCCAGCAGCTTGGGGACAGGGGGCCTGAACACTGAAGCTTTCTTT
TRBV6-2/TRBV6-3	-	TRBD2	TRBJ2-2	CASSRRGAWNTRELFF	TGTGCCAGCAGTCGGCGGGGGGCCTGGAACACCAGGGAGCTGTTTTTT
TRBV20-1	-	-	TRBJ1-1	CSARVSPNTEAFF	TGCAGTGCTAGAGTGTCGCCGAACACTGAAGCTTTCTTT
TRBV28	-	-	TRBJ1-2	CASSHDRGGGYTF	TGTGCCAGCAGCCATGACCGAGGGGGTGGCTACACCTTC
TRBV11-1	few	-	TRBJ2-1	CASSLGLRVDEQFF	TGTGCCAGCAGCTTAGGGCTCAGGGTTGATGAGCAGTTCTTC
TRBV5-1	many	-	TRBJ2-1	CASRESSYNEQFF	TGCGCCAGCAGAGAGAGCTCCTACAATGAGCAGTTCTTC
TRBV12-5	-	-	TRBJ2-3	CASGLEGLTDTQYF	TGTGCTAGTGGTTTAGAAGGCCTCACAGATACGCAGTATTTT
TRBV4-3	-	TRBD2	TRBJ2-3	CASSQDPAGGTTDTQYF	TGCGCCAGCAGCCAAGATCCAGCGGGAGGGACCACAGATACGCAGTATTTT